These 27 T cell receptor beta chains were sequenced from one sample in a study of tumor-infiltrating lymphocytes in glioblastoma multiforme. Multiple V-beta primers and a C-beta primer amplified TCRB from RNA. TCRdb re-analysed the multiplex PCR reads in MiXCR, keeping a single row per CDR3 protein. The top ten hold approximately 35% of the sample, which has 25,000 to 40,000 distinct CDR3 sequences, 60% to 65% seen once. The specimen sequenced was brain tumor tissue. Receptors were obtained from a male donor with glioblastoma.

This clonotype was recorded at least ten times. The chain has TRBV30 and TRBJ1-2, with no clear D. The germline V gene encodes CDR1 GTSNPN and CDR2 SVGIG (reference sequence). V lost 3 bases and J lost 0, with 14 bases in between. This CDR3 has 15 amino acids. DNA for the CDR3: TGTGCCTGGAGCCCGCCCCACCACTCTAACTATGGCTACACCTTC. Translation gives CAWSPPHHSNYGYTF.

In regard to this clonotype: The missing conserved phenylalanine or tryptophan at the end of this CDR3 makes a read error likely. This rearrangement joins TRBV6-1 to TRBJ2-3; D possibly uses TRBD1 or TRBD2 (6 bases each). The germline CDR1 and CDR2 sequences are MNHNS and SASEGT. The CDR3 is 16 amino acids. V gave up 3 bases and J gave up 2 bases, with 15 bases separating them. CDR3 in amino acids: CASSENSTGATDTQYS. CDR3 in DNA: TGTGCCAGCAGTGAGAACAGCACGGGGGCCACAGATACGCAGTATTCT.

Comment on this clonotype: Sequence at one end of the junction differs from germline and may be a read error. The V call is TRBV5-8, the J call TRBJ2-1; D gene uncertain. Germline assignment: CDR1 SGHTS and CDR2 YDEGEE. This CDR3 region has 16 residues. CDR3 sequence: CASSYTLILLGNEQSF. DNA of the CDR3: TGTGCCAGCAGCTACACTCTTATTCTTCTGGGCAATGAGCAGTCCTTC.

In its sample, this clonotype was seen once. Compared with germline, one end of the junction differs, possibly owing to a read error. This sequence joins TRBV4-1 and TRBJ1-1; no reliable D call. The CDR3 loop spans 12 amino acids. Germline V gene sequence: CDR1 MGHRA, CDR2 YSYEKL. The chain's CDR3 is CGSSHQNTEPFF. For the CDR3, the DNA is TGCGGCAGCAGCCATCAGAACACCGAACCTTTCTTT.

The V gene is TRBV11-1, the J gene TRBJ2-2, with D tentatively TRBD1 (6 bases). This CDR3 comprises 15 residues. Germline CDR1 reads SGHAT; CDR2 reads FQDESV (reference sequence). Trimming removed 6 bases at V and 0 bases at J, with 11 bases between. The chain's CDR3 is CASRRGQSNTGELFF. The CDR3 DNA is TGTGCCAGCAGGAGAGGACAGTCGAACACCGGGGAGCTGTTTTTT.

Remarks on this clonotype: The junction shows a germline mismatch at one end, possibly a read error. This chain connects TRBV19 to TRBJ2-3; D not certain. CDR1 LNHDA and CDR2 SQIVND come from the germline V gene (reference sequence). The CDR3 extends over 14 amino acids. CDR3 amino acids: CASSVGGFTDTLYF. The CDR3 DNA reads as TGTGCCAGTAGTGTTGGCGGATTTACAGATACGCTGTATTTT.

The chain is built from TRBV20-1 and TRBJ2-3; a weak D match, TRBD2 (5 bases). The CDR3 contains 16 residues. Germline loops: CDR1 DFQATT, CDR2 SNEGSKA (reference sequence). Deletions cut 8 bases from V and 4 bases from J, with 25 bases between. The CDR3 coding sequence is TGCAGTTCCATCATGGGAGTGGGAGAATTATCAGATACGCAGTATTTT. It encodes CSSIMGVGELSDTQYF.

This clonotype was counted between two and nine times. The chain joins TRBV7-3 to TRBJ2-3; 8 bases map to TRBD2. The V and J ends lost 5 bases and 1 base, in that order; junction bases with no gene match: 5. The germline V gene has CDR1 SGHTA and CDR2 FQGTGA. This CDR3 has 15 residues. For the CDR3, the DNA is TGTGCCAGCAGCCCGGAGACTAGCGGCACAGATACGCAGTATTTT. This codes for CASSPETSGTDTQYF.

This clonotype has more than one count but fewer than ten. The CDR3 sequence: CASSLGLRDTDTQYF. In DNA form, the CDR3 reads TGTGCCAGCAGTTTGGGGTTGAGGGACACAGATACGCAGTATTTT. This chain joins TRBV6-2 or TRBV6-3 and TRBJ2-3, with D possibly TRBD2 on 5 matching bases. The CDR3 runs 15 residues. Trimming cost V 4 bases and J 2 bases, with 13 bases left between them. The germline gives CDR1 MNHEY, CDR2 SVGEGT.

The rearrangement links TRBV6-2 or TRBV6-3 to TRBJ2-1; a weak D match, TRBD2 (6 bases). The germline V gene encodes CDR1 MNHEY and CDR2 SVGEGT. Trimming took 5 bases from V and 5 from J, leaving 13 bases between them. CDR3 length: 14 residues. The CDR3 region has the DNA TGTGCCAGCAGTCCATCCGGGAGAAACAATGAGCAGTTCTTC. It encodes CASSPSGRNNEQFF.

J is TRBJ2-3 and V is TRBV4-2; 10 positions match TRBD2. This CDR3 has 16 amino acids. Unmatched junction bases numbered 8, after V lost 4 bases and J lost 4 bases. Germline CDR1 is LGHNA and CDR2 is YNFKEQ. The CDR3 is CASSRESGGEPDTQYF. DNA for the CDR3: TGTGCCAGCAGCCGGGAAAGCGGGGGGGAGCCAGATACGCAGTATTTT.

In the case of this clonotype: The junction shows a germline mismatch at one end, possibly a read error. The CDR3 nucleotides are TGTGCCAGGAGTGAAGACAGGGATGGGGGATACTATGGCTACACCTTC. This translates into CARSEDRDGGYYGYTF. The chain employs TRBV6-1 and TRBJ1-2, with 7 positions matching TRBD1. The CDR3 extends over 16 amino acids. CDR1 and CDR2 (germline): MNHNS, SASEGT.

V usage is TRBV2 and J usage is TRBJ2-3; 10 bases agree with TRBD2. Germline V gene sequence: CDR1 SNHLY, CDR2 FYNNEI. There are 15 residues in the CDR3. V gave up 3 bases and J gave up 2 bases; unmatched junction bases: 2. CDR3 nucleotide sequence: TGTGCCAGCAGTGAGACTAGCGGGTACACAGATACGCAGTATTTT. This sequence encodes CASSETSGYTDTQYF.

This clonotype was seen more than once but under ten times. The junction does not match germline at one end; this may be a read error. The chain has TRBV5-1 and TRBJ2-3; 12 bases match TRBD2. CDR1 is SGHRS, CDR2 YFSETQ, per germline. CDR3 length equals 20 residues. This CDR3 is CSSSLIGLAGGTRSTDTQYF. Written as DNA, the CDR3 is TGCTCCAGCAGCTTGATCGGGCTAGCGGGAGGGACGAGGAGCACAGATACGCAGTATTTT.

About this clonotype itself: The junction does not match germline at one end; this may be a read error. The chain links TRBV20-1 to TRBJ2-3; 7 nucleotides agree with TRBD2. The CDR3 has 14 amino acids. CDR1 is DFQATT, CDR2 SNEGSKA, per germline (reference sequence). The CDR3 DNA sequence: TGCAGTGCTAGGCTGCGGGAGTTTGGAACAGATACGCATTTT. It is translated as CSARLREFGTDTHF.

Judged by abundance, this clonotype is medium-sized (0.01 to 0.1%). This chain joins TRBV20-1 and TRBJ2-7; perhaps TRBD1 as D (6 bases). The CDR3 contains 13 residues. The V end was cut by 6 bases, the J end by 5 bases, with 17 bases between. Germline V CDR1 and CDR2: DFQATT, SNEGSKA (reference sequence). The chain's CDR3 is CSARGGDLNEQYF. Here the CDR3 DNA reads TGCAGTGCCCGAGGGGGAGATTTGAACGAGCAGTACTTC.

On this clonotype: The conserved phenylalanine or tryptophan normally closing the CDR3 is absent here, so this likely arose from a read error. V usage is TRBV4-1 and J usage is TRBJ2-5, with no clear D. Looked up from germline, CDR1 is MGHRA and CDR2 is YSYEKL. The CDR3 is 14 residues long. The CDR3 nucleotides read TGCGCCAGCGGCCAAGATCCCCACAAAGAGACCCAGTACCTC. Residues: CASGQDPHKETQYL.

Notes on this clonotype: This may be a read error: a much more frequent sequence differs by one nucleotide. V and J are TRBV28 and TRBJ1-5; TRBD1 is a possible D gene (6 bases). This CDR3 contains 12 residues. The germline V gene has CDR1 MDHEN and CDR2 SYDVKM. With 8 bases removed from V and 8 bases from J, the gap between germline ends came to 13 bases. The CDR3 loop reads CASVTGPEPQHF. As DNA, the CDR3 is TGTGCCAGCGTCACAGGGCCGGAGCCCCAGCATTTT.

V usage is TRBV11-2 and J usage is TRBJ2-1; D is ambiguous. V shed 4 bases and J shed 6 bases, with 25 bases lying between them. This CDR3 is built from 18 residues. Germline CDR1 reads SGHAT; CDR2 reads FQNNGV. Here the CDR3 reads CASSWGWLSHIYFNEQFF. The CDR3 DNA reads as TGTGCCAGCAGCTGGGGATGGCTGAGCCACATCTACTTCAATGAGCAGTTCTTC.

This clonotype was detected a few times. The CDR3 spells CASSPLGLYEQYF. CDR3 coding DNA: TGTGCCAGCAGCCCTCTCGGGCTCTACGAGCAGTACTTC. V usage is TRBV11-3 and J usage is TRBJ2-7; D call uncertain. CDR1 is SGHNT and CDR2 is YENEEA in the germline V gene. Trimming pared 5 bases from V and 3 bases from J, leaving 11 bases between. The CDR3 has 13 amino acids. The variable domain in full, completed from reference TRBV11-3 and TRBJ2-7, reads EAGVVQSPRYKIIEKKQPVAFWCNPISGHNTLYWYLQNLGQGPELLIRYENEEAVDDSQLPKDRFSAERLKGVDSTLKIQPAELGDSAVYLCASSPLGLYEQYFGPGTRLTVT.

With regard to this clonotype: A read error may account for a junction end that differs from germline. The V gene is TRBV10-3, the J gene TRBJ2-2, with no clear D. The CDR3 is 16 amino acids. Germline CDR1 reads ENHRY; CDR2 reads SYGVKD. The CDR3, as DNA: TGTGCCATCAGTGGCTTTCGGCTGGGGTACACCGGTGAGCTGTTTTTT. Residues: CAISGFRLGYTGELFF.

Concerning this clonotype: One end of the junction is discordant with germline, which a read error may explain. The chain recombines TRBV20-1 with TRBJ2-1; D call uncertain. The CDR3 spans 14 residues. The germline CDR1 and CDR2 sequences are DFQATT and SNEGSKA (reference sequence). In DNA form, the CDR3 reads TGCAGTGCTAGACCCCCCCAGACCTACAATGAGGAGTACTTC. It is translated as CSARPPQTYNEEYF.

This clonotype was found many times. The chain combines TRBV28 with TRBJ2-1; D is perhaps TRBD1 (5 bases). V was trimmed by 4 bases and J by 0 bases, leaving 10 bases between them. The CDR3 covers 15 residues. In germline, CDR1 is MDHEN, CDR2 SYDVKM. CDR3 protein: CASSSPGLSYNEQFF. The CDR3 DNA is TGTGCCAGCAGTTCCCCAGGGCTCTCCTACAATGAGCAGTTCTTC.

The rearrangement joins TRBV20-1 to TRBJ2-1; 9 bases fit TRBD1. V shed 3 bases and J 3 bases; nucleotides not matched to a gene: 9. The CDR3 contains 16 residues. Germline V gene data show CDR1 as DFQATT and CDR2 as SNEGSKA (reference sequence). The CDR3 DNA sequence: TGCAGTGCTAGCCGGGTGACAGGGGGGCTCTACAATGAGCAGTTCTTC. Its protein is CSASRVTGGLYNEQFF.

This chain links TRBV12-3 or TRBV12-4 with TRBJ1-5, with 8 bases matching TRBD1. J lost 6 bases, V lost 7 bases, and 5 bases had no gene match. This CDR3 comprises 13 residues. CDR3 loop: CASKGQVGQPQHF. For the CDR3, the DNA is TGTGCCAGCAAGGGACAGGTCGGTCAGCCCCAGCATTTT.

This clonotype was seen repeatedly, ten times or more. This chain links TRBV10-3 with TRBJ2-3; 11 positions agree with TRBD2. The germline gives CDR1 ENHRY, CDR2 SYGVKD. The trim removed 5 bases at V and 3 bases at J, leaving 1 base unmatched. This CDR3 region has 14 residues. The CDR3 coding sequence is TGTGCCATCAGTACTAGCGGGAGTACAGATACGCAGTATTTT. It encodes CAISTSGSTDTQYF.

V usage is TRBV7-2 and J usage is TRBJ2-3; 13 bases are shared with TRBD2. The V gene's germline CDR1 is SGHTA and CDR2 FQGNSA. The CDR3 has 17 residues. V shed 5 bases, J shed 2 bases, and the junction held 7 bases outside the gene matches. The CDR3 is CASSPPGLAGNTDTQYF. CDR3 DNA sequence: TGTGCCAGCAGCCCCCCGGGACTAGCGGGGAACACAGATACGCAGTATTTT.